A single sample gave rise to the 2 T cell receptor beta chains below, sequenced in a study of T cell repertoires in cytomegalovirus infection (dated by TCRdb to between 2018 and 2020). The sample was run on an Illumina HiSeq 1500. Using fastp at Q25 and MiXCR, TCRdb reprocessed the public reads and kept productive beta chains. Merged by CDR3 protein, the rows form single entries marked with the most common genes and DNA. The sample table records about 200,000 distinct CDR3 sequences; roughly 9% of these occur just once. The ten largest clonotypes hold roughly 5% of the sample. The sample comprised PBMCs. The receptors stem from a human donor in good health (CMV status not recorded). Some clones in this sample may be carry-over from other donors' samples.

This clonotype was observed many times. V usage is TRBV4-3 and J usage is TRBJ1-1; TRBD1 matches 8 bases. CDR1 and CDR2 (germline): LGHNA, YSLEER. V shed 3 bases and J 4 bases; nucleotides not matched to a gene: 7. CDR3 size: 15 residues. The CDR3 is CASSHAGGAGTEAFF. The CDR3 coding sequence is TGCGCCAGCAGCCACGCAGGGGGCGCGGGCACTGAAGCTTTCTTT.

This clonotype came up many times. The chain links TRBV28 to TRBJ1-2, with D unclear. This CDR3 region has 15 residues. Germline CDR1 and CDR2: MDHEN and SYDVKM. V lost 1 base to trimming and J lost 12 bases, with 21 bases between them. CDR3 in amino acids: CASSLFASGRRRDTF. The DNA of the CDR3 is TGTGCCAGCAGTTTATTCGCGTCGGGTAGGCGGAGGGACACCTTC.